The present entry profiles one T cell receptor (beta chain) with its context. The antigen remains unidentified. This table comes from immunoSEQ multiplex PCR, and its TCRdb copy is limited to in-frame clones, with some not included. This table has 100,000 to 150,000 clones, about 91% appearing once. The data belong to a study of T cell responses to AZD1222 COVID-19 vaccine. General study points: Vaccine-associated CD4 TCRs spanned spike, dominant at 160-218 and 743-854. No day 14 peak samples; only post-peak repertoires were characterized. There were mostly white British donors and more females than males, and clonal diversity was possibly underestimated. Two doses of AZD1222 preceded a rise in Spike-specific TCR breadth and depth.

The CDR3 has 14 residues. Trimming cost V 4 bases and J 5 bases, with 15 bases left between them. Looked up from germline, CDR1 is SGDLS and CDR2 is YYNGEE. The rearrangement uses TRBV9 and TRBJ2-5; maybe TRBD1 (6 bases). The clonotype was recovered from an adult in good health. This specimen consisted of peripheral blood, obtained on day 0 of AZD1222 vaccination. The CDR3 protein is CASSTHRDWETQYF. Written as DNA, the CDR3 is TGTGCCAGCAGCACCCACAGGGATTGGGAGACCCAGTACTTC.